One sample yielded the 26 T cell receptor beta chains listed below, sequenced in a study of blood T cell repertoires in COVID-19. Sequencing used immunoSEQ multiplex PCR; TCRdb keeps in-frame clones, though not all of them. This sample has 25,000 to 35,000 clones, with about 90% found just once. Source material: peripheral blood. The receptor set was obtained from a man aged 45-65 years with active COVID-19.

The chain is built from TRBV7-9 and TRBJ2-3; D is possibly TRBD2 (6 bases). The V gene lost 0 bases and the J gene lost 5 bases, with 9 bases spanning the gap. Germline V CDR1 and CDR2: SEHNR, FQNEAQ (reference sequence). There are 14 residues in the CDR3. The CDR3 reads CASSLAGGEDTQYF. The DNA for the CDR3 is TGTGCCAGCAGCTTAGCGGGAGGAGAAGATACGCAGTATTTT.

The chain couples TRBV11-3 to TRBJ2-1, with D hard to call. Trimming removed 3 bases at V and 8 bases at J, with 14 bases between. CDR3 size: 14 residues. CDR1 is SGHNT, CDR2 YENEEA, per germline. CDR3 sequence reads: CASSFLSGRDEQFF. CDR3 nucleotides: TGTGCCAGCAGCTTTCTCTCTGGGCGCGATGAGCAGTTCTTC.

In this sample, this clone turned up once. CDR3 amino acids: CAWSQGLRALGTEAFF. CDR3 nucleotides: TGTGCCTGGAGTCAAGGGCTGAGGGCTTTGGGCACTGAAGCTTTCTTT. The chain recombines TRBV30 with TRBJ1-1; D is unclear. This CDR3 spans 16 amino acids. Germline CDR1 and CDR2: GTSNPN and SVGIG (reference sequence). Between the trimmed V and J ends, which lost 2 bases and 4 bases, there was a span of 20 bases.

This sequence joins TRBV3-1 (or the pseudogene TRBV3-2) and TRBJ1-5; perhaps TRBD1 as D (5 bases). Deletions cut 5 bases from V and 3 bases from J, with 11 bases between. The CDR3 extends over 14 amino acids. Per the germline V gene, CDR1 is LGHDT and CDR2 is YNNKEL (reference sequence). CDR3 sequence reads: CASSFPGDNQPQHF. The DNA for the CDR3 is TGTGCCAGCAGCTTTCCGGGGGACAATCAGCCCCAGCATTTT.

V gene TRBV11-1 combines with J gene TRBJ2-2; possible D gene TRBD2, 5 bases. Germline V gene data show CDR1 as SGHAT and CDR2 as FQDESV (reference sequence). Trimming stripped 3 bases from V and 3 bases from J, with 5 bases between. This CDR3 is built from 13 residues. The CDR3 loop is CASSFGDTGELFF. CDR3 bases: TGTGCCAGCAGCTTCGGGGACACCGGGGAGCTGTTTTTT.

The chain recombines TRBV7-6 with TRBJ1-1; D is ambiguous. The CDR3 runs to 14 residues. Trimming took 5 bases from V and 3 from J, leaving 13 bases between them. Germline CDR1 and CDR2: SGHVS and FNYEAQ. In nucleotides, the CDR3 is TGTGCCAGCAGCCCGAGACTGGATGACACTGAAGCTTTCTTT. It encodes CASSPRLDDTEAFF.

V usage is TRBV28 and J usage is TRBJ1-3, with D possibly being TRBD1 (5 bases). Trimming took off 8 bases at V and 4 bases at J, with 12 bases between the two ends. Germline CDR1 and CDR2: MDHEN and SYDVKM. CDR3 length: 13 amino acids. The CDR3 loop reads CASQRGFGNTIYF. The CDR3 DNA sequence: TGTGCCAGCCAACGGGGGTTCGGAAACACCATATATTTT.

In nucleotides, the CDR3 is TGTGCCAGCAGCCCGAACATAGCCGGGGCCCAGTACTTC. It specifies CASSPNIAGAQYF. This chain links TRBV14 with TRBJ2-5; TRBD2 might be the D (5 bases). This CDR3 spans 13 amino acids. The V and J ends lost 4 bases and 9 bases respectively, with 15 bases between them. The V gene's germline CDR1 is SGHDN and CDR2 FVKESK.

The J gene is TRBJ2-6, the V gene TRBV25-1; 8 bases agree with TRBD1. V lost 4 bases and J lost 3; bases outside the gene matches: 2. The length of the CDR3 is 15 residues. Germline CDR1 is MGHDK and CDR2 is SYGVNS. For the CDR3, the DNA is TGTGCCAGCAGTGGACAGGGGAGTGGGGCCAACGTCCTGACTTTC. Translation: CASSGQGSGANVLTF. Together with reference TRBV25-1 and TRBJ2-6, the CDR3 gives the full variable domain: EADIYQTPRYLVIGTGKKITLECSQTMGHDKMYWYQQDPGMELHLIHYSYGVNSTEKGDLSSESTVSRIRTEHFPLTLESARPSHTSQYLCASSGQGSGANVLTFGAGSRLTVL.

The V gene is TRBV11-1, the J gene TRBJ2-7, with 9 nucleotides matching TRBD1. Germline values: CDR1 SGHAT, CDR2 FQDESV (reference sequence). The CDR3 is 15 amino acids. J was trimmed by 3 bases and V by 0 bases; bases with no gene match: 3. CDR3 in DNA: TGTGCCAGCAGCTTAGCAGACAGGGGGGGCTACGAGCAGTACTTC. Protein: CASSLADRGGYEQYF.

V usage is TRBV6-6 and J usage is TRBJ1-5; D remains unclear. This CDR3 has 13 residues. The V end was cut by 8 bases, the J end by 4 bases, with 12 bases between. Germline CDR1 MNHNY, CDR2 SVGAGI (reference sequence). CDR3 sequence: CASRGQLNQPQHF. CDR3 coding DNA: TGTGCCAGCCGCGGGCAGCTGAATCAGCCCCAGCATTTT.

The chain employs TRBV5-6 and TRBJ2-7; the D gene is possibly TRBD1 (6 bases). In germline, CDR1 is SGHDT, CDR2 YYEEEE. There are 14 residues in the CDR3. The germline V and J ends were trimmed by 0 bases and 6 bases, with 13 bases remaining between them. DNA of the CDR3: TGTGCCAGCAGCTTGGTTGGCAGGGGCTCCGAGCAGTACTTC. Amino acid sequence: CASSLVGRGSEQYF.

The V gene is TRBV6-5, the J gene TRBJ1-5; D is perhaps TRBD1 (5 bases). The V end lost 10 bases, the J end lost 7 bases, and 17 bases lay between the germline ends. This CDR3 is built from 13 residues. Germline V CDR1 and CDR2: MNHEY, SVGAGI. CDR3 DNA sequence: TGTGCCACCCGGTCCCCAGCAGGGCAGCCCCAGCATTTT. The encoded protein is CATRSPAGQPQHF.

The chain couples TRBV3-1 (or the pseudogene TRBV3-2) to TRBJ1-2, with a tentative D call TRBD1 (5 bases). Deletions cut 6 bases from V and 4 bases from J, with 15 bases between. CDR1 LGHDT and CDR2 YNNKEL come from the germline V gene (reference sequence). The CDR3 loop spans 14 amino acids. CDR3 residues: CASSPRGDSYGYTF. In nucleotides, the CDR3 is TGTGCCAGCAGTCCAAGAGGGGACTCCTATGGCTACACCTTC.

The V gene is TRBV4-1, the J gene TRBJ1-5; D ambiguous. This CDR3 has 15 residues. V gave up 0 bases and J gave up 3 bases, with 9 bases separating them. CDR1 is MGHRA, CDR2 YSYEKL, per germline. CDR3 bases: TGCGCCAGCAGCCAAGAAACGAGATTCAATCAGCCCCAGCATTTT. Residues: CASSQETRFNQPQHF.

The rearrangement uses TRBV10-1 and TRBJ1-1, with D unclear. Between the trimmed V and J ends, which lost 5 bases and 2 bases, there was a span of 12 bases. The CDR3 length is 14 residues. Germline V gives CDR1 WNHNN, CDR2 SYGVQD (reference sequence). The CDR3 region has the DNA TGCGCCAGCAGTCTCCTCCGGGAAAACACTGAAGCTTTCTTT. This gives the protein CASSLLRENTEAFF.

The rearrangement joins TRBV5-4 to TRBJ2-7; 9 bases are a match to TRBD1. This CDR3 has 14 amino acids. Germline V gene sequence: CDR1 SGHNT, CDR2 YYREEE (reference sequence). V trimming: 3 bases; J trimming: 4 bases; junction bases outside the gene matches: 5. CDR3 coding DNA: TGTGCCAGCAGCTCGGGACAGGGAGGGTACGAGCAGTACTTC. It specifies CASSSGQGGYEQYF.

V is TRBV28 and J is TRBJ2-1; D is ambiguous. Looked up from germline, CDR1 is MDHEN and CDR2 is SYDVKM. CDR3 length: 15 residues. V lost 5 bases, J lost 0 bases, and 11 bases lay in between. The CDR3 spells CASSQRLSSYNEQFF. The CDR3 DNA sequence: TGTGCCAGCAGTCAGCGCCTTAGCTCCTACAATGAGCAGTTCTTC.

This rearrangement joins TRBV19 to TRBJ2-1; 9 nucleotides align to TRBD2. Trimming took 5 bases from V and 6 from J; bases not matched to a gene: 11. This CDR3 comprises 16 residues. Germline values: CDR1 LNHDA, CDR2 SQIVND (reference sequence). CDR3 coding DNA: TGTGCCAGTAGTGCCCAACCGGGACTAGCCGGCAATGAGCAGTTCTTC. Protein sequence: CASSAQPGLAGNEQFF.

The chain has TRBV29-1 and TRBJ1-2, with 11 positions matching TRBD1. The germline V gene has CDR1 SQVTM and CDR2 ANQGSEA. The CDR3 contains 14 residues. With 2 bases clipped from V and 5 bases from J, the junction kept 4 bases outside the gene matches. The CDR3: CSVESGQGVYGYTF. CDR3 sequence (DNA): TGCAGCGTTGAATCGGGACAGGGGGTGTATGGCTACACCTTC.

The gene calls are TRBV11-2 and TRBJ1-6; D ambiguous. CDR1 and CDR2 (germline): SGHAT, FQNNGV. CDR3 size: 12 residues. V was trimmed by 5 bases and J by 8 bases, leaving 7 bases between them. This chain's CDR3 is CASSRLDSPLHF. The CDR3 region has the DNA TGTGCCAGCAGCCGACTGGATTCACCCCTCCACTTT.

The table lists this clone with a count of one. This chain joins TRBV6-5 and TRBJ2-7, with 9 nucleotides matching TRBD1. The V segment lost 7 bases and the J segment 2 bases; nucleotides outside the gene matches: 6. Per the germline V gene, CDR1 is MNHEY and CDR2 is SVGAGI. The CDR3 is 14 amino acids. In DNA, the CDR3 is TGTGCCAGCATACCCAGACAGGGGGCCTACGAGCAGTACTTC. Its translation: CASIPRQGAYEQYF.

The chain has TRBV7-8 and TRBJ1-1, with D uncertain. Trimming left V 1 base short and J 4 bases short, with 4 bases between. The germline V gene encodes CDR1 SGHVS and CDR2 FQNEAQ. The CDR3 consists of 12 residues. The CDR3 here is CASSLGATEAFF. The DNA of the CDR3 is TGTGCCAGCAGCTTAGGGGCCACTGAAGCTTTCTTT.

The rearrangement uses TRBV28 and TRBJ2-3; D is possibly TRBD2 (5 bases). V was pared by 6 bases and J by 1 base, with 14 bases between. Germline values: CDR1 MDHEN, CDR2 SYDVKM. This CDR3 is built from 15 residues. This CDR3 is CASSRGSLGTDTQYF. CDR3 nucleotide sequence: TGTGCCAGCAGCCGGGGATCGTTGGGCACAGATACGCAGTATTTT.

The chain recombines TRBV6-5 with TRBJ2-7, with TRBD1 matching 8 bases. Germline V gene data show CDR1 as MNHEY and CDR2 as SVGAGI. The J segment lost 9 bases and the V segment lost 4 bases, leaving 8 bases of the junction unmatched. CDR3 length: 13 residues. CDR3 in DNA: TGTGCCAGCAGTTCCGCGGACAGGGCTGGGCAGTACTTC. Residues: CASSSADRAGQYF.

V and J are TRBV5-6 and TRBJ1-3, with D hard to call. Trimming removed 2 bases from V and 4 bases from J, with 13 bases in between. Germline V gene lookup returns CDR1 SGHDT and CDR2 YYEEEE. The CDR3 has 15 amino acids. CDR3 sequence reads: CASSLVGAAGNTIYF. In DNA, the CDR3 is TGTGCCAGCAGCTTAGTAGGAGCCGCGGGAAACACCATATATTTT.